Each of the 31 T cell receptor beta chains below was sequenced from the same sample in a study of tumor-infiltrating lymphocytes in localized non-small cell lung cancer. Assay: immunoSEQ multiplex PCR; the TCRdb copy retains only in-frame clones and omits some. The table shows some 15,000 clones, with 80% to 90% occurring only once. Source material: uninvolved lung tissue not adjacent to the tumor. These receptors came from a human donor with non-small cell lung cancer.

This sequence joins TRBV19 and TRBJ2-2; D gene uncertain. The CDR3 covers 13 residues. Germline CDR1 LNHDA, CDR2 SQIVND (reference sequence). Trimming cost V 0 bases and J 6 bases, with 5 bases left between them. The CDR3 loop is CASSIEGPGELFF. The CDR3 DNA reads as TGTGCCAGTAGTATAGAAGGTCCCGGGGAGCTGTTTTTT.

The CDR3 DNA is TGCAGCCGGAGGCGAGGGCCTGGCACAGATACGCAGTATTTT. It yields the protein CSRRRGPGTDTQYF. The J gene is TRBJ2-3, the V gene TRBV29-1, with a possible D match to TRBD2 (5 bases). CDR1 is SQVTM and CDR2 is ANQGSEA in the germline V gene. The CDR3 contains 14 residues. Trimming pared 8 bases from V and 1 base from J, leaving 16 bases between.

The chain is built from TRBV11-1 and TRBJ2-3; 7 nucleotides match TRBD1. CDR3 length: 15 amino acids. The V gene end was trimmed by 3 bases and the J gene end by 4 bases; junction bases not matched to a gene: 7. The germline V gene encodes CDR1 SGHAT and CDR2 FQDESV (reference sequence). CDR3 sequence reads: CASSLSQGLSDTQYF. The CDR3 nucleotides read TGTGCCAGCAGCTTGTCACAGGGGTTATCAGATACGCAGTATTTT.

This chain uses TRBV7-8 with TRBJ2-2; TRBD2 agrees at 8 bases. After removal of 0 bases from V and 3 bases from J, the junction contained 6 bases not matched to a gene. Germline loops: CDR1 SGHVS, CDR2 FQNEAQ. The CDR3 has 17 amino acids. CDR3 amino acids: CASSLAVSGIYTGELFF. DNA for the CDR3: TGTGCCAGCAGCTTAGCTGTTAGCGGGATATACACCGGGGAGCTGTTTTTT.

This chain connects TRBV18 to TRBJ2-7; the D is unclear. The V gene lost 1 base and the J gene lost 4 bases, with 2 bases spanning the gap. Germline CDR1 reads KGHSH; CDR2 reads LQKENI. The CDR3 has 11 amino acids. The DNA of the CDR3 is TGTGCCAGCTCACCACTTTACGAGCAGTACTTC. Translation gives CASSPLYEQYF.

This clone was seen only a few times. The chain has TRBV2 and TRBJ2-1; D may match TRBD1 or TRBD2 (5 bases each). The ends were cut back, 5 bases at V and 8 bases at J, with 10 bases in the middle. The germline V gene has CDR1 SNHLY and CDR2 FYNNEI. The CDR3 has 12 residues. This CDR3 is CASSQGVDEQFF. CDR3 sequence (DNA): TGTGCCAGCAGTCAGGGAGTAGATGAGCAGTTCTTC.

The chain joins TRBV7-9 to TRBJ2-1; 7 bases fit TRBD1. Germline V gene data show CDR1 as SEHNR and CDR2 as FQNEAQ (reference sequence). The CDR3 length is 16 residues. J was trimmed by 2 bases and V by 5 bases; bases with no gene match: 9. CDR3 sequence reads: CASSPFSGTAYNEQFF. CDR3 DNA: TGTGCCAGCAGCCCATTTTCCGGGACAGCCTACAATGAGCAGTTCTTC. Combining the CDR3 with reference TRBV7-9 and TRBJ2-1 gives the whole variable domain DTGVSQNPRHKITKRGQNVTFRCDPISEHNRLYWYRQTLGQGPEFLTYFQNEAQLEKSRLLSDRFSAERPKGSFSTLEIQRTEQGDSAMYLCASSPFSGTAYNEQFFGPGTRLTVL.

CDR3 DNA: TGTGCCAGCAGCGCGCAAGGACAGGGAGGGGCAGATACGCAGTATTTT. Protein product: CASSAQGQGGADTQYF. The V and J genes are TRBV9 and TRBJ2-3, with D perhaps matching TRBD1 (8 bases). Germline assignment: CDR1 SGDLS and CDR2 YYNGEE. The CDR3 covers 16 residues. Trimming shortened V by 3 bases and J by 4 bases, and 18 bases separated the two germline ends.

The rearrangement uses TRBV7-3 and TRBJ1-6; possibly TRBD1 for D (6 bases). V lost 8 bases to trimming and J lost 7 bases, with 18 bases between them. This CDR3 comprises 15 residues. In germline, CDR1 is SGHTA, CDR2 FQGTGA. This CDR3 reads CASFGGLGLNSPLHF. CDR3 nucleotides: TGTGCCAGCTTCGGGGGGCTCGGGCTAAATTCACCCCTCCACTTT.

The V gene is TRBV7-6, the J gene TRBJ2-3; D uncertain. Trimming shortened V by 2 bases and J by 2 bases, and 8 bases separated the two germline ends. Looked up from germline, CDR1 is SGHVS and CDR2 is FNYEAQ. The CDR3 totals 14 residues. This chain's CDR3 is CASSLNGATDTQYF. The CDR3 DNA reads TGTGCCAGCAGCTTAAACGGCGCCACAGATACGCAGTATTTT.

About this clone: Other DNA sequences in the same sample also yield this CDR3. This chain uses TRBV5-1 with TRBJ2-3; the match to TRBD2 covers 8 bases. Germline CDR1 is SGHRS and CDR2 is YFSETQ. V shed 5 bases, J shed 8 bases, and the junction held 7 bases outside the gene matches. This CDR3 comprises 13 residues. The CDR3 spells CASSLATSGTQYF. In nucleotides, the CDR3 is TGCGCCAGCAGTCTCGCAACTAGCGGTACGCAGTATTTT. The full variable domain, with the rest looked up from reference TRBV5-1 and TRBJ2-3, is KAGVTQTPRYLIKTRGQQVTLSCSPISGHRSVSWYQQTPGQGLQFLFEYFSETQRNKGNFPGRFSGRQFSNSRSEMNVSTLELGDSALYLCASSLATSGTQYFGPGTRLTVL.

J is TRBJ1-4 and V is TRBV2; 7 bases are shared with TRBD1. The length of the CDR3 is 15 residues. V trimming: 5 bases; J trimming: 7 bases; junction bases outside the gene matches: 10. The germline V gene encodes CDR1 SNHLY and CDR2 FYNNEI. The CDR3 DNA is TGTGCCAGCAGTCCGTCCGGGACAGTAAGTGAAAAACTGTTTTTT. Residues: CASSPSGTVSEKLFF. The full variable domain, completed using reference TRBV2 and TRBJ1-4, is EPEVTQTPSHQVTQMGQEVILRCVPISNHLYFYWYRQILGQKVEFLVSFYNNEISEKSEIFDDQFSVERPDGSNFTLKIRSTKLEDSAMYFCASSPSGTVSEKLFFGSGTQLSVL.

The table lists this clone with a few counts. The chain employs TRBV29-1 and TRBJ2-1; 9 nucleotides match TRBD2. Germline assignment: CDR1 SQVTM and CDR2 ANQGSEA. The CDR3 is 13 residues long. Unmatched junction bases numbered 5, after V lost 5 bases and J lost 6 bases. CDR3 in amino acids: CSVHSGSSNEQFF. In nucleotides, the CDR3 is TGCAGCGTTCATAGCGGGAGCTCCAATGAGCAGTTCTTC.

J is TRBJ2-3 and V is TRBV29-1; D gene ambiguous. Trimming cost V 4 bases and J 3 bases, with 5 bases left between them. The germline V gene encodes CDR1 SQVTM and CDR2 ANQGSEA. CDR3 size: 11 residues. The CDR3 loop is CSVVYTDTQYF. CDR3 sequence (DNA): TGCAGCGTTGTATATACAGATACGCAGTATTTT.

The V gene is TRBV7-3, the J gene TRBJ2-3, with a weak D call TRBD2 (7 bases). CDR1 is SGHTA, CDR2 FQGTGA, per germline. CDR3 length equals 15 residues. V was shortened by 4 bases and J by 2 bases, with 13 bases between the two germline ends. The CDR3 region has the DNA TGTGCCAGCAGCTCCCTAGGGGGGGACACAGATACGCAGTATTTT. Residues: CASSSLGGDTDTQYF.

This CDR3 is CASSGKAGPSTDTQYF. In nucleotides, the CDR3 is TGCGCCAGCAGCGGTAAAGCGGGCCCTAGCACAGATACGCAGTATTTT. The J gene is TRBJ2-3, the V gene TRBV5-1; the D gene is possibly TRBD2 (6 bases). The CDR3 has 16 amino acids. Between the trimmed V and J ends, which lost 4 bases and 0 bases, there was a span of 15 bases. Looked up from germline, CDR1 is SGHRS and CDR2 is YFSETQ. Drawing the rest from reference TRBV5-1 and TRBJ2-3, the complete variable domain is KAGVTQTPRYLIKTRGQQVTLSCSPISGHRSVSWYQQTPGQGLQFLFEYFSETQRNKGNFPGRFSGRQFSNSRSEMNVSTLELGDSALYLCASSGKAGPSTDTQYFGPGTRLTVL.

The chain carries TRBV7-2 and TRBJ2-1; 12 bases are a match to TRBD2. Germline CDR1 is SGHTA and CDR2 is FQGNSA. V shed 1 base and J 0 bases; nucleotides not matched to a gene: 7. The CDR3 contains 19 residues. For the CDR3, the DNA is TGTGCCAGCAGCTTAGTAGGACTAGCGGGACCGAGCTCCTACAATGAGCAGTTCTTC. This codes for CASSLVGLAGPSSYNEQFF. The full variable domain, rest sourced from reference TRBV7-2 and TRBJ2-1, is GAGVSQSPSNKVTEKGKDVELRCDPISGHTALYWYRQSLGQGLEFLIYFQGNSAPDKSGLPSDRFSAERTGGSVSTLTIQRTQQEDSAVYLCASSLVGLAGPSSYNEQFFGPGTRLTVL.

The CDR3 here is CASSLGANYGYTF. The CDR3 DNA follows: TGTGCCAGCAGCTTAGGTGCTAACTATGGCTACACCTTC. The chain joins TRBV11-2 to TRBJ1-2; D remains unclear. The CDR3 runs to 13 residues. V lost 1 base, J lost 0 bases, and 3 bases lay in between. Germline V gene lookup returns CDR1 SGHAT and CDR2 FQNNGV.

The V and J genes are TRBV18 and TRBJ2-1; D unclear. Germline CDR1 and CDR2: KGHSH and LQKENI. V dropped 6 bases and J dropped 4 bases, with 13 bases sitting between them. The CDR3 sequence is 14 residues long. The CDR3 nucleotides read TGTGCCAGCTCCCCGCGACTTTTGTACAATGAGCAGTTCTTC. Translating gives CASSPRLLYNEQFF.

The rearrangement links TRBV29-1 to TRBJ1-2; D not resolved. Trimming removed 5 bases from V and 0 bases from J, with 10 bases in between. This CDR3 has 13 amino acids. Germline V gene lookup returns CDR1 SQVTM and CDR2 ANQGSEA. Here the CDR3 reads CSVRVGANYGYTF. The CDR3, as DNA: TGCAGCGTTAGGGTGGGAGCTAACTATGGCTACACCTTC.

The chain employs TRBV6-5 and TRBJ2-7; TRBD1 might be the D (6 bases). This CDR3 spans 13 amino acids. CDR1 and CDR2 from the germline V gene are MNHEY and SVGAGI. Trimming cost V 0 bases and J 5 bases, with 8 bases left between them. CDR3 in DNA: TGTGCCAGCAGTTACTCGTACAGGGACGAGCAGTACTTC. Residues: CASSYSYRDEQYF.

This clone came up once. The V gene is TRBV14, the J gene TRBJ2-7; 8 nucleotides agree with TRBD2. Germline loops: CDR1 SGHDN, CDR2 FVKESK. The CDR3 extends over 13 amino acids. V lost 4 bases to trimming and J lost 6 bases; unmatched junction nucleotides: 5. The CDR3 DNA reads as TGTGCCAGCAGCCTAGGACTAGCTCGCGAGCAGTACTTC. It translates to CASSLGLAREQYF.

The chain uses TRBV18 and TRBJ1-2; D gene uncertain. The CDR3 runs 14 residues. CDR1 is KGHSH and CDR2 is LQKENI in the germline V gene. With 3 bases removed from V and 1 base from J, the gap between germline ends came to 9 bases. The CDR3 DNA reads as TGTGCCAGCTCACCGGGGAGCATTAACTATGGCTACACCTTC. Amino acid sequence: CASSPGSINYGYTF.

The chain employs TRBV5-1 and TRBJ1-5; perhaps TRBD1 as D (6 bases). The CDR3 loop spans 15 amino acids. CDR1 is SGHRS, CDR2 YFSETQ, per germline. Trimming removed 5 bases at V and 0 bases at J, with 12 bases between. CDR3 nucleotides: TGCGCCAGCAGATCAGGGACAAATAGCAATCAGCCCCAGCATTTT. Translation: CASRSGTNSNQPQHF. The complete variable domain, with remaining parts taken from reference TRBV5-1 and TRBJ1-5, reads KAGVTQTPRYLIKTRGQQVTLSCSPISGHRSVSWYQQTPGQGLQFLFEYFSETQRNKGNFPGRFSGRQFSNSRSEMNVSTLELGDSALYLCASRSGTNSNQPQHFGDGTRLSIL.

Here the CDR3 DNA reads TGTGCCAGCTGCGTTTCAAAGTCGAACACTGAAGCTTTCTTT. Protein sequence: CASCVSKSNTEAFF. This chain uses TRBV6-1 with TRBJ1-1; D uncertain. The V gene's germline CDR1 is MNHNS and CDR2 SASEGT. Trimming removed 8 bases at V and 1 base at J, with 14 bases between. This CDR3 spans 14 amino acids.

The chain has TRBV29-1 and TRBJ2-3; 12 nucleotides agree with TRBD2. The CDR3 has 16 residues. The ends lost 1 base at V and 6 bases at J; junction bases unmatched: 8. CDR1 is SQVTM and CDR2 is ANQGSEA in the germline V gene. CDR3 protein: CSVEGASGGADDTQYF. As DNA, the CDR3 is TGCAGCGTTGAAGGAGCTAGCGGGGGGGCCGACGATACGCAGTATTTT.

This chain connects TRBV15 to TRBJ2-7; 10 nucleotides line up with TRBD2. J lost 5 bases, V lost 1 base, and 17 bases had no gene match. Germline CDR1 is LNHNV and CDR2 is YYDKDF (reference sequence). This CDR3 has 19 residues. The chain's CDR3 is CATSRAVTTSGVWHDEQYF. CDR3 coding DNA: TGTGCCACCAGCAGAGCCGTAACTACTAGCGGGGTCTGGCACGACGAGCAGTACTTC. The whole variable domain, filled in from reference TRBV15 and TRBJ2-7, reads DAMVIQNPRYQVTQFGKPVTLSCSQTLNHNVMYWYQQKSSQAPKLLFHYYDKDFNNEADTPDNFQSRRPNTSFCFLDIRSPGLGDTAMYLCATSRAVTTSGVWHDEQYFGPGTRLTVT.

The chain employs TRBV2 and TRBJ1-5, with a weak D call TRBD1 (6 bases). The germline V and J ends were trimmed by 4 bases and 2 bases, with 9 bases remaining between them. CDR3 length equals 14 residues. Germline V gene sequence: CDR1 SNHLY, CDR2 FYNNEI. The CDR3 loop is CASSGGGRNQPQHF. The DNA for the CDR3 is TGTGCCAGCAGTGGGGGGGGGCGCAATCAGCCCCAGCATTTT. Using reference TRBV2 and TRBJ1-5 for the parts outside the CDR3, the full variable domain is EPEVTQTPSHQVTQMGQEVILRCVPISNHLYFYWYRQILGQKVEFLVSFYNNEISEKSEIFDDQFSVERPDGSNFTLKIRSTKLEDSAMYFCASSGGGRNQPQHFGDGTRLSIL.

V usage is TRBV9 and J usage is TRBJ1-2; tentatively, D is TRBD1 (5 bases). This CDR3 contains 12 residues. From germline, CDR1 is SGDLS and CDR2 YYNGEE. Trimming pared 3 bases from V and 14 bases from J, leaving 17 bases between. The CDR3 DNA follows: TGTGCCAGCAGCGAAGCCGGGACCTCGAAGACCTTC. It specifies CASSEAGTSKTF.

The rearrangement uses TRBV7-2 and TRBJ2-1; 8 nucleotides agree with TRBD2. After removal of 11 bases from V and 0 bases from J, the junction contained 15 bases not matched to a gene. CDR3 length: 17 residues. Germline loops: CDR1 SGHTA, CDR2 FQGNSA. CDR3 in DNA: TGTGCCTCCTCCCGGGGGGGGCGGAGGAGCTCCTACAATGAGCAGTTCTTC. Translated: CASSRGGRRSSYNEQFF.

This chain connects TRBV2 to TRBJ1-5; TRBD1 might be the D (5 bases). The germline V gene has CDR1 SNHLY and CDR2 FYNNEI. The CDR3 runs 13 residues. With 11 bases removed from V and 3 bases from J, the gap between germline ends came to 14 bases. CDR3 protein: CAGRGGINQPQHF. The CDR3 DNA reads TGTGCCGGGCGGGGGGGGATCAATCAGCCCCAGCATTTT.